Sequencing of this T cell receptor (beta chain) was carried out in a study of Graves' ophthalmopathy and Graves' hyperthyroidism. Comments on this clonotype: Its antigen is unknown.

Investigators amplified TCR beta CDR3 regions from RNA transcripts. HTBI-primed RT-PCR formed the first round, and a multiplex PCR formed the second. In TCRdb, the multiplex PCR reads were re-called with MiXCR into one record per CDR3 protein. The table includes 170,000 or so distinct CDR3 sequences, over 35% detected once. Other autoimmune diseases, uncontrolled infections, pregnancy or lactation ruled patients out of participation. The germline CDR1 and CDR2 sequences are SGHRS and YFSETQ. The CDR3 is 14 amino acids. The germline V and J ends were trimmed by 5 bases and 1 base, with 13 bases remaining between them. Study observations and caveats: A 13-signature model separated ophthalmopathy from stable hyperthyroidism, about 88% sensitivity, 65% to 82% specificity. Detection in blood was also observed for most expanded thyroid clonotypes above 0.001 frequency.

This clonotype was obtained from a woman aged 40 to 49 with Graves' ophthalmopathy. J is TRBJ2-7 and V is TRBV5-1; TRBD2 is a possible D gene (5 bases). The sequencing sample was made of peripheral blood. The CDR3 region is CASSQDGKSYEQYF. The CDR3 DNA is TGCGCCAGCAGTCAAGACGGGAAATCCTACGAGCAGTACTTC.